Reported below is one T cell receptor (beta chain). These data come from a study of blood T cell repertoires in COVID-19. As for the study in general: Nucleic acid was either cDNA or gDNA, and it came from T cells, B-cell-depleted T cells, or PBMCs.

Trimming shortened V by 0 bases and J by 8 bases, and 14 bases separated the two germline ends. The CDR3 consists of 14 residues. The germline V gene has CDR1 GTSNPN and CDR2 SVGIG (reference sequence). The assay was immunoSEQ multiplex PCR, and TCRdb's table has in-frame clones only and misses some. The table includes over 200,000 clones, roughly nine tenths detected once. The receptor comes from a woman aged 45-60 years in a cohort exposed to, infected with or recovered from COVID-19 (not recorded which). The chain uses TRBV30 and TRBJ2-4; maybe TRBD2 (6 bases). Sequencing was performed on PBMCs or T cells enriched from blood (not recorded which). The CDR3 DNA reads TGTGCCTGGAGTGTAAGTGGGGCGGGGTACATTCAGTACTTC. Its translation: CAWSVSGAGYIQYF.